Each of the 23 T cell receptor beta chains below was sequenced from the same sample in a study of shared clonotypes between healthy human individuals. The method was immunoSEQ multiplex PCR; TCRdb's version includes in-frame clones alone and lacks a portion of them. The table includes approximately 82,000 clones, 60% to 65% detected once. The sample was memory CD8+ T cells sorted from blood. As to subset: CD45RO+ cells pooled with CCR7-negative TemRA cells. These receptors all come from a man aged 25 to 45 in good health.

The CDR3 DNA reads TGTGCCAGCAGCTTCGCGATCCGCTCTGGGGCCAACGTCCTGACTTTC. This sequence encodes CASSFAIRSGANVLTF. The rearrangement links TRBV11-1 to TRBJ2-6, with no clear D. Germline CDR1 reads SGHAT; CDR2 reads FQDESV (reference sequence). The CDR3 spans 16 residues. Deletions cut 3 bases from V and 0 bases from J, with 9 bases between.

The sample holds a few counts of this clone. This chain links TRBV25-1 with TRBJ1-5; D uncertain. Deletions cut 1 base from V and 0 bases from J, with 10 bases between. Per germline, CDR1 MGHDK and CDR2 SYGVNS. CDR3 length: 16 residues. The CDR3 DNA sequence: TGTGCCAGCAGTGAATCGCGGCAGAATAGCAATCAGCCCCAGCATTTT. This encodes CASSESRQNSNQPQHF.

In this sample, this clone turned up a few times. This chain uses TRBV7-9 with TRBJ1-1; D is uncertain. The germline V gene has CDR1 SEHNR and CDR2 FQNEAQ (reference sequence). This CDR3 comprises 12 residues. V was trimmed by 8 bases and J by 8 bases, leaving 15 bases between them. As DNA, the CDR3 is TGTGCCAGCGGGGAAAGGGTCCTCGAAGCTTTCTTT. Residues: CASGERVLEAFF.

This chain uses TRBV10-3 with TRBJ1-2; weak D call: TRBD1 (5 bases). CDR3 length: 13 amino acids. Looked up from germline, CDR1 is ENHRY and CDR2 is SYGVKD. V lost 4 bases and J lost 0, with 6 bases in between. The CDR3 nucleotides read TGTGCCATCAGTGGGGGCACTAACTATGGCTACACCTTC. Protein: CAISGGTNYGYTF.

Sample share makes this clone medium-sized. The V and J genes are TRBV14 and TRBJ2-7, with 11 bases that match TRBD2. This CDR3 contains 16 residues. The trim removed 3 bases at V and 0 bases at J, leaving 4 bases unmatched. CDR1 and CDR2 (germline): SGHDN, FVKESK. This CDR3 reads CASSQGTSGSSYEQYF. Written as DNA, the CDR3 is TGTGCCAGCAGCCAGGGGACTAGCGGAAGCTCCTACGAGCAGTACTTC.

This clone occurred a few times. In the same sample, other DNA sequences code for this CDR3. CDR3 DNA sequence: TGCGCCAGCAGCCCGGACAGATATAGCAATCAGCCCCAGCATTTT. Protein product: CASSPDRYSNQPQHF. The chain joins TRBV4-3 to TRBJ1-5; D perhaps matches TRBD1 (6 bases). V lost 4 bases and J lost 0, with 10 bases in between. This CDR3 is 15 amino acids long. From germline, CDR1 is LGHNA and CDR2 YSLEER.

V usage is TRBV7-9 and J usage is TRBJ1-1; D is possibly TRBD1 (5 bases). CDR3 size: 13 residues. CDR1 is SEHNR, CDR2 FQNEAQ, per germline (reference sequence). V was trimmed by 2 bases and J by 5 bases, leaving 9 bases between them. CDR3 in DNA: TGTGCCAGCAGCTTACAGGGACGGACTGAAGCTTTCTTT. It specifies CASSLQGRTEAFF.

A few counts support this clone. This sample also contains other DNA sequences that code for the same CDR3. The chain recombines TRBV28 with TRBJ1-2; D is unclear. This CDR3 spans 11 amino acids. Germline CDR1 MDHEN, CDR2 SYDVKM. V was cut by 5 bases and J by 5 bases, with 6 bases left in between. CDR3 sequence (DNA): TGTGCCAGCAGTGCCCGGTATGGCTACACCTTC. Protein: CASSARYGYTF.

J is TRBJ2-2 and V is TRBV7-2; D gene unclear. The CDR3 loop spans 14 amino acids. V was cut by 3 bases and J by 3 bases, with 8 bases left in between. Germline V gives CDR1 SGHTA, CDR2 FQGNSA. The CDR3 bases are TGTGCCAGCAGCTTCACTACCTACACCGGGGAGCTGTTTTTT. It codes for CASSFTTYTGELFF.

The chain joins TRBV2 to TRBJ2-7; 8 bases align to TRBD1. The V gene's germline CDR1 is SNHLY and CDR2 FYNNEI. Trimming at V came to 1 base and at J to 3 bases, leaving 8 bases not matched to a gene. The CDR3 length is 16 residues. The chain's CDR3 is CASSEGLDRVVYEQYF. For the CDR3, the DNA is TGTGCCAGCAGTGAAGGCCTGGACAGGGTGGTCTACGAGCAGTACTTC.

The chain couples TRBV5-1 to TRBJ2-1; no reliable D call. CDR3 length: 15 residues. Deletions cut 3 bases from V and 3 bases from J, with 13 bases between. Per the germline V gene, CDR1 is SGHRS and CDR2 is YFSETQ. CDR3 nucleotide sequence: TGCGCCAGCAGCTCATTAGCTACGGTCTACAATGAGCAGTTCTTC. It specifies CASSSLATVYNEQFF.

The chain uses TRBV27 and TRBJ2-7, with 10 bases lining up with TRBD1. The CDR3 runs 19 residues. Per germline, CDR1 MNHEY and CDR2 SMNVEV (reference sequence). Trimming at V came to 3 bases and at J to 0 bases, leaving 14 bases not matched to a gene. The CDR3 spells CASSLRASRDRGPSYEQYF. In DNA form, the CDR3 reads TGTGCCAGCAGTTTGCGGGCATCGCGGGACAGGGGTCCCTCCTACGAGCAGTACTTC.

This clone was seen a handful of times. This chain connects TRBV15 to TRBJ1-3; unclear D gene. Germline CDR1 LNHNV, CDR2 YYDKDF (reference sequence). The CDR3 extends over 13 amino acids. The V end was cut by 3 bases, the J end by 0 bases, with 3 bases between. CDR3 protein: CATSSLSGNTIYF. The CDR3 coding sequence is TGTGCCACCAGCAGCCTCTCTGGAAACACCATATATTTT.

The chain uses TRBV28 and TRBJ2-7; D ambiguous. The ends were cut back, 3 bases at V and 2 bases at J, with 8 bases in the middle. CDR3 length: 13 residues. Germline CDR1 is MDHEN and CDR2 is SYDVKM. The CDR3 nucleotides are TGTGCCAGCAGTTTGCGCAGCGCCTACGAGCAGTACTTC. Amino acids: CASSLRSAYEQYF.

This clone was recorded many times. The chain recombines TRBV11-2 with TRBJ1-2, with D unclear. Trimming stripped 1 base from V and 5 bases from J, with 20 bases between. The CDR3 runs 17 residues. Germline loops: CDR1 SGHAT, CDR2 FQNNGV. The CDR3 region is CASSLGQVPIKNYGYTF. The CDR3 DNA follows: TGTGCCAGCAGCTTAGGGCAGGTTCCTATTAAGAATTATGGCTACACCTTC.

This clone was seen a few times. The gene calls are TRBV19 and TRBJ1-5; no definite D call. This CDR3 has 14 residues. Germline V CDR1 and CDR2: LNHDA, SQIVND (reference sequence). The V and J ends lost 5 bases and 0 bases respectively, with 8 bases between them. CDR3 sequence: CASSYGYSNQPQHF. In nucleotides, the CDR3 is TGTGCCAGTAGTTACGGATATAGCAATCAGCCCCAGCATTTT.

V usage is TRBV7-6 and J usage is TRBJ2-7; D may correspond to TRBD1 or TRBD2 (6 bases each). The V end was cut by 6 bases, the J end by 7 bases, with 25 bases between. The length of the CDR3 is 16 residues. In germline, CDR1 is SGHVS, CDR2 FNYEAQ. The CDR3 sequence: CASSGLQGPTAGEQYF. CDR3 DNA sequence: TGTGCCAGCAGTGGACTACAGGGTCCTACTGCGGGAGAGCAGTACTTC.

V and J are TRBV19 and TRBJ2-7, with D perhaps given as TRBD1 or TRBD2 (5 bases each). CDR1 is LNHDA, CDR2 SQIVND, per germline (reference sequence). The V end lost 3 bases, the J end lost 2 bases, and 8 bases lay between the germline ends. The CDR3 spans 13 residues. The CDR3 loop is CASSMGVAYEQYF. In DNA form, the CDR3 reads TGTGCCAGTAGTATGGGGGTAGCCTACGAGCAGTACTTC.

CDR3 loop: CASSFRGRTGVDEQYF. The CDR3 DNA reads as TGTGCCAGCAGTTTTAGGGGTAGGACAGGGGTGGACGAGCAGTACTTC. V and J are TRBV7-9 and TRBJ2-7; 9 bases agree with TRBD1. This CDR3 comprises 16 residues. The junction had 14 bases not matched to a gene; V was cut back by 6 bases and J by 5 bases. In germline, CDR1 is SEHNR, CDR2 FQNEAQ (reference sequence). The complete variable domain, with remaining parts taken from reference TRBV7-9 and TRBJ2-7, reads DTGVSQNPRHKITKRGQNVTFRCDPISEHNRLYWYRQTLGQGPEFLTYFQNEAQLEKSRLLSDRFSAERPKGSFSTLEIQRTEQGDSAMYLCASSFRGRTGVDEQYFGPGTRLTVT.

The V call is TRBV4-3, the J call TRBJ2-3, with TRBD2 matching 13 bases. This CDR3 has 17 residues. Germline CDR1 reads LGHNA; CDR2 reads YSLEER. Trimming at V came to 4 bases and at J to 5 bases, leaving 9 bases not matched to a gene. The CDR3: CASSPWTSGSYIDTQYF. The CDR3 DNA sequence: TGCGCCAGCAGCCCCTGGACTAGCGGGAGTTACATAGATACGCAGTATTTT.

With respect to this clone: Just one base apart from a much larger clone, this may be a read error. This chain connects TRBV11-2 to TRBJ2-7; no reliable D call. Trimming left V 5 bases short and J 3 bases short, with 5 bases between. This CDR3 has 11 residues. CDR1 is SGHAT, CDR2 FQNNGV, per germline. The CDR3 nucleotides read TGTGCCAGCAGCGAAGTCTACGAGCAGTACTTC. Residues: CASSEVYEQYF.

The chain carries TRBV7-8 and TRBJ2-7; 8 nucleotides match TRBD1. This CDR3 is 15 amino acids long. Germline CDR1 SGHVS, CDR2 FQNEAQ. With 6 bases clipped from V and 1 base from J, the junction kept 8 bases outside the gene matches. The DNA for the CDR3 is TGTGCCAGCAGTTCGGCCGGGACAGGATCCTACGAGCAGTACTTC. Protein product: CASSSAGTGSYEQYF.

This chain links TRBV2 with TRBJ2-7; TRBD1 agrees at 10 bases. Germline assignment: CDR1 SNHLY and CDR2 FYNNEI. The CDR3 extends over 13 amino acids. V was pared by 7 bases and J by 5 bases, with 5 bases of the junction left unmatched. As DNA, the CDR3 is TGTGCCAGCAAGGGACAGGGGAGGGACGAGCAGTACTTC. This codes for CASKGQGRDEQYF.